Here is one T cell receptor (beta chain) with its context. Its matching antigen is unknown. Using immunoSEQ multiplex PCR, the repertoire was profiled, and TCRdb retains in-frame clones only, with some absent. The sample lists tens of thousands of clones, about 89% occurring once. The data stem from a study of cytomegalovirus exposure and HLA in healthy donors. V was shortened by 1 base and J by 4 bases, with 8 bases between the two germline ends. CDR1 and CDR2 from the germline V gene are LGHNA and YNFKEQ. The CDR3 contains 14 residues. Findings and caveats of the study: As confirmed in vitro, a few CMV-associated chains were specific for CMV antigens. Cytomegalovirus-associated status was assigned to more than 150 TCR beta chains.

The donors were in the roughly 130-subject validation cohort; that cohort was separate from the roughly 660-subject first cohort. Sequenced: PBMCs. The chain is built from TRBV4-2 and TRBJ1-5; D is ambiguous. This clonotype originated in a woman aged 18 to 35 in good health and CMV-seronegative. The CDR3 region is CASSQVEENQPQHF. The CDR3 DNA is TGTGCCAGCAGCCAAGTGGAGGAGAATCAGCCCCAGCATTTT.